Following are 23 T cell receptor beta chains from one sample sequenced in a study of CD8 T cells in ankylosing spondylitis listed by TCRdb under 2017. Libraries were made using 5' RACE. The instrument given in TCRdb is Illumina HiSeq 2500. Using fastp at Q25 and MiXCR, TCRdb reprocessed the public reads and kept productive beta chains. Rows matching on CDR3 protein sequence are summarized as one entry with the most common DNA and genes. Counted in this sample were approximately 250,000 distinct CDR3 sequences; roughly 25% of them appeared once. The ten largest make up over 0.55% of the sample. Input material: blood, either unsorted or a sorted T cell fraction (not recorded which). The origin of the receptors is a male donor with ankylosing spondylitis or in good health (not recorded which).

This clonotype came up a few times. The CDR3 loop reads CAISESDRGREQYF. CDR3 in DNA: TGTGCCATCAGTGAGTCTGACAGGGGCAGGGAGCAGTACTTC. V usage is TRBV10-3 and J usage is TRBJ2-7; 8 nucleotides agree with TRBD1. Germline V gives CDR1 ENHRY, CDR2 SYGVKD. The J segment lost 7 bases and the V segment lost 0 bases, leaving 5 bases of the junction unmatched. The CDR3 is 14 amino acids.

This clonotype was recorded at least ten times. The V gene is TRBV11-2, the J gene TRBJ2-3; D gene uncertain. Germline CDR1 is SGHAT and CDR2 is FQNNGV. This CDR3 is built from 16 residues. Trimming took off 4 bases at V and 2 bases at J, with 16 bases between the two ends. Here the CDR3 DNA reads TGTGCCAGCAGCTCCGGTTCCTCCCCCACCACAGATACGCAGTATTTT. It translates to CASSSGSSPTTDTQYF. The whole variable domain, filled in from reference TRBV11-2 and TRBJ2-3, reads EAGVAQSPRYKIIEKRQSVAFWCNPISGHATLYWYQQILGQGPKLLIQFQNNGVVDDSQLPKDRFSAERLKGVDSTLKIQPAKLEDSAVYLCASSSGSSPTTDTQYFGPGTRLTVL.

V gene TRBV7-3 combines with J gene TRBJ2-3; no definite D call. Germline V lookup: CDR1 SGHTA, CDR2 FQGTGA. The CDR3 sequence is 13 residues long. Trimming removed 2 bases from V and 9 bases from J, with 12 bases in between. The CDR3 nucleotides read TGTGCCAGCAGCTTATCCGGTGGCGGAACGCAGTATTTT. Protein sequence: CASSLSGGGTQYF.

This clonotype was observed a handful of times. V gene TRBV10-3 combines with J gene TRBJ1-1, with D perhaps matching TRBD1 (5 bases). Germline V gene sequence: CDR1 ENHRY, CDR2 SYGVKD. Trimming took off 10 bases at V and 1 base at J, with 10 bases between the two ends. The CDR3 has 12 amino acids. The CDR3 coding sequence is TGTGCCACGGGAGGGACGAACACTGAAGCTTTCTTT. It yields the protein CATGGTNTEAFF.

The chain combines TRBV29-1 with TRBJ1-1, with D possibly matching TRBD1 (6 bases). The CDR3 extends over 13 amino acids. Germline CDR1 and CDR2: SQVTM and ANQGSEA. Written as DNA, the CDR3 is TGCAGTACGGACCGGGACACTAAGAATGGAGCTTTCTTT. Its protein is CSTDRDTKNGAFF.

This clonotype was picked up many times. This chain uses TRBV11-2 with TRBJ2-3; the D is unclear. The germline gives CDR1 SGHAT, CDR2 FQNNGV. The CDR3 extends over 14 amino acids. V lost 1 base and J lost 5, with 10 bases in between. DNA for the CDR3: TGTGCCAGCAGCTTAGGCAGGTTGGAAGATACGCAGTATTTT. Its protein is CASSLGRLEDTQYF.

This clonotype has just a few counts. The chain carries TRBV18 and TRBJ1-1, with TRBD1 matching 12 bases. The J segment lost 1 base and the V segment lost 7 bases, leaving 7 bases of the junction unmatched. Germline V lookup: CDR1 KGHSH, CDR2 LQKENI. The CDR3 is 16 residues long. The CDR3 nucleotides are TGTGCCAGCTTACCGGGACAGGGGGCGGAGAACACTGAAGCTTTCTTT. This translates into CASLPGQGAENTEAFF.

There are a few counts of this clonotype. This rearrangement joins TRBV20-1 to TRBJ2-3; D uncertain. The V end lost 3 bases, the J end lost 2 bases, and 24 bases lay between the germline ends. CDR1 is DFQATT, CDR2 SNEGSKA, per germline (reference sequence). The CDR3 is 18 residues long. In nucleotides, the CDR3 is TGCAGTGCTAGTGTAAACTTTTTTTTGGCGGAACACACAGATACGCAGTATTTT. This encodes CSASVNFFLAEHTDTQYF.

Many counts were recorded for this clonotype. This chain uses TRBV20-1 with TRBJ1-5, with D hard to call. The length of the CDR3 is 14 residues. Trimming took off 0 bases at V and 0 bases at J, with 6 bases between the two ends. Germline V gene data show CDR1 as DFQATT and CDR2 as SNEGSKA (reference sequence). CDR3 amino acids: CSARDGYSNQPQHF. The CDR3 DNA sequence: TGCAGTGCTAGAGATGGGTATAGCAATCAGCCCCAGCATTTT.

This clonotype was found many times. V is TRBV29-1 and J is TRBJ2-1; D remains unclear. The V and J ends lost 7 bases and 3 bases respectively, with 7 bases between them. Germline loops: CDR1 SQVTM, CDR2 ANQGSEA. This CDR3 is built from 11 residues. Here the CDR3 DNA reads TGCAGCGGGCACAGCTACAATGAGCAGTTCTTC. Its protein product is CSGHSYNEQFF.

The chain joins TRBV15 to TRBJ2-1; 7 nucleotides agree with TRBD2. Trimming took 3 bases from V and 1 from J; bases not matched to a gene: 6. Per germline, CDR1 LNHNV and CDR2 YYDKDF (reference sequence). This CDR3 spans 16 amino acids. This CDR3 reads CATSRGGTESYNEQFF. As DNA, the CDR3 is TGTGCCACCAGCAGGGGAGGGACGGAGTCCTACAATGAGCAGTTCTTC.

This clonotype was seen at least ten times. The chain links TRBV7-9 to TRBJ2-2; tentatively, D is TRBD1 or TRBD2 (6 bases each). This CDR3 is built from 15 residues. Germline lookup yields CDR1 SEHNR and CDR2 FQNEAQ (reference sequence). V was shortened by 2 bases and J by 3 bases, with 10 bases between the two germline ends. This chain's CDR3 is CASSLYGGDTGELFF. CDR3 in DNA: TGTGCCAGCAGCTTATACGGGGGCGACACCGGGGAGCTGTTTTTT. The full variable domain, rest sourced from reference TRBV7-9 and TRBJ2-2, is DTGVSQNPRHKITKRGQNVTFRCDPISEHNRLYWYRQTLGQGPEFLTYFQNEAQLEKSRLLSDRFSAERPKGSFSTLEIQRTEQGDSAMYLCASSLYGGDTGELFFGEGSRLTVL.

V usage is TRBV7-2 and J usage is TRBJ2-1; no firm D call. Germline-derived CDR1 and CDR2 are SGHTA and FQGNSA. The CDR3 runs to 11 residues. Trimming removed 4 bases from V and 13 bases from J, with 11 bases in between. The CDR3 DNA reads TGTGCCAGCAGCTACCGGGCCAACCAGTTCTTC. Protein product: CASSYRANQFF.

This clonotype has a count of ten or more. CDR3 sequence: CASSESERGGETQYF. DNA of the CDR3: TGCGCCAGCAGTGAGTCGGAAAGGGGCGGGGAGACCCAGTACTTC. The chain employs TRBV10-2 and TRBJ2-5; tentatively, D is TRBD1 or TRBD2 (5 bases each). The CDR3 consists of 15 residues. Germline values: CDR1 WSHSY, CDR2 SAAADI. V gave up 0 bases and J gave up 5 bases, with 13 bases separating them.

This clonotype showed up just a few times. This chain's CDR3 is CSAHLPKDTQYF. The CDR3, as DNA: TGCAGTGCTCACTTACCCAAAGATACGCAGTATTTT. The chain links TRBV20-1 to TRBJ2-3; D gene unclear. CDR1 is DFQATT, CDR2 SNEGSKA, per germline (reference sequence). The V gene lost 5 bases and the J gene lost 5 bases, with 11 bases spanning the gap. The CDR3 consists of 12 residues.

This clonotype has more than one count but fewer than ten. This chain joins TRBV5-4 and TRBJ2-2; unclear D gene. The CDR3 has 14 amino acids. Germline CDR1 SGHNT, CDR2 YYREEE (reference sequence). V was cut by 4 bases and J by 3 bases, with 10 bases left in between. CDR3 nucleotide sequence: TGTGCCAGCAGCGCCGTCCCGTACACCGGGGAGCTGTTTTTT. As protein: CASSAVPYTGELFF. Full variable domain (rest looked up from reference TRBV5-4 and TRBJ2-2): ETGVTQSPTHLIKTRGQQVTLRCSSQSGHNTVSWYQQALGQGPQFIFQYYREEENGRGNFPPRFSGLQFPNYSSELNVNALELDDSALYLCASSAVPYTGELFFGEGSRLTVL.

This clonotype was seen at least ten times. V is TRBV20-1 and J is TRBJ2-5; 8 nucleotides align to TRBD2. The J segment lost 3 bases and the V segment lost 0 bases, leaving 6 bases of the junction unmatched. Germline V CDR1 and CDR2: DFQATT, SNEGSKA (reference sequence). The CDR3 sequence is 15 residues long. In nucleotides, the CDR3 is TGCAGTGCTAGAGATCCAGCGGGGGCCAAAGAGACCCAGTACTTC. Protein: CSARDPAGAKETQYF.

Only one count was recorded for this clonotype. The chain is built from TRBV5-1 and TRBJ2-3; D gene ambiguous. The ends were cut back, 0 bases at V and 1 base at J, with 6 bases in the middle. The CDR3 covers 14 residues. CDR1 SGHRS and CDR2 YFSETQ come from the germline V gene. For the CDR3, the DNA is TGCGCCAGCAGCTTGGGGGATGGCACAGATACGCAGTATTTT. Protein sequence: CASSLGDGTDTQYF.

This chain joins TRBV2 and TRBJ2-3; D call uncertain. Germline V gives CDR1 SNHLY, CDR2 FYNNEI. The length of the CDR3 is 15 residues. Deletions cut 3 bases from V and 2 bases from J, with 12 bases between. CDR3 nucleotides: TGTGCCAGCAGTGAGTATCGGAAAATCACAGATACGCAGTATTTT. This translates into CASSEYRKITDTQYF.

The chain is built from TRBV27 and TRBJ2-1, with 7 bases lining up with TRBD2. This CDR3 is 16 amino acids long. Unmatched junction bases numbered 9, after V lost 3 bases and J lost 4 bases. Germline CDR1 and CDR2: MNHEY and SMNVEV (reference sequence). CDR3 amino acids: CASSLFGEGLYNEQFF. CDR3 in DNA: TGTGCCAGCAGTTTGTTCGGGGAGGGACTATACAATGAGCAGTTCTTC.

The genes are TRBV20-1 and TRBJ2-3; 8 bases fit TRBD2. The germline V gene encodes CDR1 DFQATT and CDR2 SNEGSKA (reference sequence). This CDR3 region has 14 residues. Unmatched junction bases numbered 8, after V lost 6 bases and J lost 3 bases. The CDR3 DNA is TGCAGTGCGCCAGGCGCGGGGGGTACAGATACGCAGTATTTT. Its translation is CSAPGAGGTDTQYF.

This clonotype was observed a handful of times. This CDR3 is CSATSTSGNTIYF. The CDR3 nucleotides read TGCAGTGCTACTTCCACGAGCGGAAACACCATATATTTT. The V call is TRBV20-1, the J call TRBJ1-3; D remains unclear. This CDR3 contains 13 residues. Deletions cut 4 bases from V and 4 bases from J, with 11 bases between. CDR1 and CDR2 (germline): DFQATT, SNEGSKA (reference sequence).

The table lists this clonotype with many counts. The gene calls are TRBV7-9 and TRBJ2-7; D could derive from TRBD1 or TRBD2 (5 bases each). Germline-derived CDR1 and CDR2 are SEHNR and FQNEAQ (reference sequence). CDR3 length: 13 residues. Trimming took 0 bases from V and 6 from J, leaving 9 bases between them. CDR3 DNA: TGTGCCAGCAGCTTAGCAGGTGGGGGCGAGCAGTACTTC. This encodes CASSLAGGGEQYF.